This T cell receptor beta chain was obtained from a study of naive and memory T cell subsets. Amplification of ligated cDNA took four PCR rounds with SP2 and nested alpha and beta constant primers. Using its own MiXCR run on the UMI-ligation and nested PCR reads, TCRdb lists one record per CDR3 protein. The table has 35,000 to 40,000 distinct CDR3 sequences, around 10% seen once. CDR1 and CDR2 from the germline V gene are SGHAT and FQNNGV. Trimming pared 3 bases from V and 5 bases from J, leaving 18 bases between. The CDR3 totals 16 residues. Findings of the study overall: Potentially, T cell activation and differentiation skew this RNA-based measurement.

Stated treatment: skin biopsy from PPD injection site in Mantoux-positive individual. An oligonucleotide containing a UMI was ligated to the 3' end of TCR cDNA. On this clonotype: Its antigen is currently unknown.

The gene calls are TRBV11-2 and TRBJ2-3; perhaps TRBD1 as D (6 bases). The specimen comprised skin, sampled from a tuberculin skin test site. The receptor was derived from an adult in good health. This CDR3 reads CASSLGWGPRKDTQYF. The DNA for the CDR3 is TGTGCCAGCAGCTTGGGGTGGGGGCCCCGAAAAGATACGCAGTATTTT.